This T cell receptor beta chain is drawn from a study of neurological immune-mediated disorders. Study results and limitations: HTLV-1-associated myelopathy displayed the greatest TCR clonal expansion, and multiple sclerosis exhibited the smallest, lower than that of healthy controls.

TCRdb reprocessed the 5' RACE reads with MiXCR, giving one entry per CDR3 protein. In the table there are nearly 45,000 distinct CDR3 sequences, about an eighth of which are singletons. It was blood bank volunteers in Maryland, USA who made up the healthy controls. Worth noting for this clonotype: Its antigen remains unidentified.

Deletions cut 12 bases from V and 0 bases from J, with 20 bases between. The CDR3 contains 15 residues. From germline, CDR1 is KGHDR and CDR2 SFDVKD. The sequence came from a female donor in good health. The chain recombines TRBV24-1 with TRBJ2-7; possibly TRBD1 or TRBD2 for D (5 bases each). The material sequenced was PBMCs. The CDR3 protein is CASTLPGRSSYEQYF. As DNA, the CDR3 is TGTGCCTCCACTTTGCCGGGACGGAGCTCCTACGAGCAGTACTTC.